This T cell receptor (beta chain) was captured in a study of T cells in Graves' hyperthyroidism and ophthalmopathy (dated by TCRdb to between 2019 and 2020). Notes on the research overall: Peripheral blood samples were taken at the time of initial diagnosis, prior to any treatment. A discovery cohort of around 98 patients, 43 with Graves' ophthalmopathy and over 55 with stable Graves' hyperthyroidism, was used to find distinguishing TCR V-J signatures. After blood sampling, hyperthyroidism patients were treated with methimazole at a starting dose of 30 mg daily, and ophthalmopathy patients were treated with high-dose intravenous methylprednisolone. An independent validation cohort of under 20 hyperthyroidism patients and roughly 16 patients who later progressed to ophthalmopathy tested prospective prediction of ophthalmopathy. The approximately 97 discovery patients were randomly divided into training and test sets at a 7:3 ratio. In addition, the study compared T-cell repertoires in thyroid tissue and in blood from five to seven Graves' hyperthyroidism patients. TCR Vbeta CDR3 sequencing of 135 peripheral blood samples (roughly 41 ophthalmopathy, 75 or so hyperthyroidism and roughly 17 progressor patients) is reported in the paper.

About this clonotype itself: It lacks a known antigen. No qualities accompany the bases; no much larger clone lies one base away.

Trimming at the junction amounts to 3 bases on V and 6 bases on J, and the germline ends lie 17 bases apart. CDR1 ENHRY and CDR2 SYGVKD are derived from the germline V gene. The CDR3 goes from the cysteine to the phenylalanine over 16 residues. The DNA shown is the 48-base CDR3, in frame from base 1. TCR beta CDR3 regions were amplified from RNA transcripts. The TCR CDR3 was subjected to a first round of RT-PCR using the HTBI primer set and the Qiagen OneStep RT-PCR kit. The libraries were constructed in a second round of multiplex PCR and then size-selected and purified. Sequencing of the libraries was done on an Illumina HiSeq2000 using paired-end 100 bp reads. The authors' pipeline ran thus. Raw data were processed with SOAPnuke, discarding reads with adapters, uncalled bases, mean Phred below 15, or no exact constant-primer or identifier match. COPE v1.2.5 was used to merge high-quality paired reads, and clonotypes were defined as unique nucleotide sequences. Clonotypes were aligned to IMGT TRBV, TRBD and TRBJ reference segments using MiTCR v1.1. Only V-J combinations with frequency above 0.0001, covering 99% to 99.2% of repertoires, were analysed. A TCS score was defined as the ratio of F50 (clonal expansion) to E x V (chaos), with BLOSUM62-based TCRdist applied between CDR3 peptides within each V-J. Welch's t-statistics and random forest reduced fewer than 550 V-J features to 13, which were used in a naive Bayes classifier (R e1071). The similarity between thyroid and blood repertoires was quantified using the Morisita-Horn index. The raw public reads went through TCRdb reprocessing: fastp at Q25, MiXCR clone calling, in-frame beta chains kept. For every CDR3 protein sequence, its rows merge into one entry that carries the most common genes and DNA. The V and J calls reflect TCRdb's pipeline rather than the authors' work. Here the sample has hundreds of thousands of distinct CDR3 sequences; roughly a third occur a single time. The ten largest clones add up to around 29% of the sample.

The paper as a whole reports these results and caveats: Ophthalmopathy was separated from stable hyperthyroidism by a 13 V-J signature model, with over 85% sensitivity and about 81% specificity obtained in cross-validation and 80%/75% obtained in testing. No statistical method was used to fix the sample size in advance, and group allocation was not hidden from the investigators. Most expanded thyroid clonotypes (frequency above 0.001) were also found in blood, which suggests that blood repertoires may mirror thyroid immune responses. During validation, the model predicted progression to ophthalmopathy a median of about 6.3 months ahead of onset, with around 65% sensitivity and 72% to 80% specificity.

Graves' hyperthyroidism was defined as stable when no progression to ophthalmopathy occurred over 18 months of follow-up. The hyperthyroidism patients were between 18 and 65 years old and newly diagnosed, with a disease duration of less than 2 months. Any patient with an uncontrolled infection, another autoimmune disease, pregnancy or lactation was excluded. Diagnoses were based on clinical symptoms, serum thyroxine and TRAb, thyroid ultrasound and orbital computed tomography. PBMCs were separated from over 9 ml of fresh peripheral blood using Ficoll-Paque density gradient centrifugation. Total RNA was extracted using Trizol reagent, and RNA quality was assessed on an Agilent 2100 Bioanalyzer.

This TCR was recovered from a woman aged 40 to 49 with Graves' hyperthyroidism. The sequencing sample was made of blood. The rearrangement combines TRBV10-3 with TRBJ2-2; the D gene is not confidently resolved. In nucleotides, the sequence is TGTGCCATCAGTGATCCTGGGAAGGCTGTCCCCGGGGAGCTGTTTTTT. This gives the protein CAISDPGKAVPGELFF.